This T cell receptor beta chain emerged from a study of blood T cell repertoires in COVID-19. Whole-study context: Sites across the United States, Italy and Spain contributed samples from acute and convalescent COVID-19. Sources were T cells, B-cell-depleted T cells, or PBMCs; the material itself was cDNA or gDNA.

Original data processing: Nucleated cell number was recorded as an estimate derived from reference gene primer amplification. The data were produced by immunoSEQ multiplex PCR, yet TCRdb's version contains in-frame clones alone and is incomplete. V and J calls and clone size come straight from that table; D and trimming were deduced from the DNA. This sample yields about 140,000 clones, of which about 90% are seen a single time; about 10% belongs to the top ten. V lost 1 base, J lost 4 bases, and 19 bases lay in between. CDR1 LGHNA and CDR2 YNFKEQ come from the germline V gene. This CDR3 contains 18 residues.

The TCR comes from a man between 60 and 75 years old with active or convalescent COVID-19. This chain links TRBV4-2 with TRBJ2-2, with a possible D match to TRBD2 (6 bases). The sample comprised peripheral blood. CDR3: CASSQGLGSRRGTGELFF. The CDR3 region has the DNA TGTGCCAGCAGCCAAGGTCTCGGGAGCCGACGGGGCACCGGGGAGCTGTTTTTT.